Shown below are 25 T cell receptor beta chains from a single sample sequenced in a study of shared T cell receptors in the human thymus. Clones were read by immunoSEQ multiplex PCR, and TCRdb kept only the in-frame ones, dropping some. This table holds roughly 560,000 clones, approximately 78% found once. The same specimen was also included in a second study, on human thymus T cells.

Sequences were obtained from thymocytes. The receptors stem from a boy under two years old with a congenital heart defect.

The CDR3 sequence is CASSVRIVADSYEQYF. Here the CDR3 DNA reads TGTGCCAGCAGCGTAAGGATAGTAGCGGATTCCTACGAGCAGTACTTC. The chain couples TRBV9 to TRBJ2-7, with D possibly being TRBD2 (6 bases). Trimming removed 1 base from V and 1 base from J, with 15 bases in between. The CDR3 length is 16 residues. Looked up from germline, CDR1 is SGDLS and CDR2 is YYNGEE.

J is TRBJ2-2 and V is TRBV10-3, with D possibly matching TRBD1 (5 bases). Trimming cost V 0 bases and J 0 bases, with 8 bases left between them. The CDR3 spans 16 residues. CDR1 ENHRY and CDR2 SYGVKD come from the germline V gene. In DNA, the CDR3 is TGTGCCATCAGTGAGTCGCAGGGAACGAACACCGGGGAGCTGTTTTTT. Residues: CAISESQGTNTGELFF.

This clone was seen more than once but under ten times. CDR3 DNA: TGTGCCAGCGATATCGGGGCGGGAGGAAATCAGTACTTC. Its protein is CASDIGAGGNQYF. The chain employs TRBV4-2 and TRBJ2-4; 8 bases map to TRBD2. The CDR3 is 13 residues long. V shed 8 bases, J shed 12 bases, and the junction held 12 bases outside the gene matches. Looked up from germline, CDR1 is LGHNA and CDR2 is YNFKEQ.

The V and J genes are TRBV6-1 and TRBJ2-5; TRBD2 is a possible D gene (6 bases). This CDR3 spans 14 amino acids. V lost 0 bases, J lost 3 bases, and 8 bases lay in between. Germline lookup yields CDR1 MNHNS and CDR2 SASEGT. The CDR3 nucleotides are TGTGCCAGCAGTGAAGCCGGCGGGGAAGAGACCCAGTACTTC. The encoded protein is CASSEAGGEETQYF.

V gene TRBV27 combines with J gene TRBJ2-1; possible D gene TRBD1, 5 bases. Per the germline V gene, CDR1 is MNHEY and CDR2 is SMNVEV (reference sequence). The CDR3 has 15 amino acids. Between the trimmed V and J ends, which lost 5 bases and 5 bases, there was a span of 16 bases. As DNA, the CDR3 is TGTGCCAGCAGTCCTGGCTCGACAGCGAACAATGAGCAGTTCTTC. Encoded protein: CASSPGSTANNEQFF.

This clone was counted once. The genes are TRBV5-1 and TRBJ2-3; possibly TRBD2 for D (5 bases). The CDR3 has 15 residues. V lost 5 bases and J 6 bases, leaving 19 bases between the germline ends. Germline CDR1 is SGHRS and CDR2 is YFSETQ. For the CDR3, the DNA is TGCGCCAGCAGACAAGCGGCGGCCCTGGTGGATACGCAGTATTTT. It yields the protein CASRQAAALVDTQYF.

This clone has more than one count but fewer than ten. The CDR3 coding sequence is TGTGCCAGCATCTTGACAGGGGGCGGTCAGCCCCAGCATTTT. It codes for CASILTGGGQPQHF. The rearrangement joins TRBV6-1 to TRBJ1-5; 10 bases are shared with TRBD1. Germline values: CDR1 MNHNS, CDR2 SASEGT. The CDR3 has 14 amino acids. Trimming took 7 bases from V and 6 from J; bases not matched to a gene: 6.

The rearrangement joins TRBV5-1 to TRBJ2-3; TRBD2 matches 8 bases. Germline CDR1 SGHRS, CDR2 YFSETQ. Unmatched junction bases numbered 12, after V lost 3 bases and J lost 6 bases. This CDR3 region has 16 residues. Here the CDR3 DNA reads TGCGCCAGCAGCTACCTAAGCGGGAGTCGTTTGGATACGCAGTATTTT. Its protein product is CASSYLSGSRLDTQYF.

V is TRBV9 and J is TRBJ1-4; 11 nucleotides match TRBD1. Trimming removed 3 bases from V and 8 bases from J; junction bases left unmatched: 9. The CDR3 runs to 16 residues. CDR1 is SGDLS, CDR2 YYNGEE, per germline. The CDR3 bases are TGTGCCAGCAGCGGGGACAGGGGGACATCGGACGAAAAACTGTTTTTT. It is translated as CASSGDRGTSDEKLFF.

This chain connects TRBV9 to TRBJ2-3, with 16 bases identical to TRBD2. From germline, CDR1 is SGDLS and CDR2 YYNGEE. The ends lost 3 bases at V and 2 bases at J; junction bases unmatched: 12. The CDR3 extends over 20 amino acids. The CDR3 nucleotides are TGTGCCAGCAGCGCCGGGACTAGCGGGAGGGCCGATCCCCCCACAGATACGCAGTATTTT. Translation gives CASSAGTSGRADPPTDTQYF.

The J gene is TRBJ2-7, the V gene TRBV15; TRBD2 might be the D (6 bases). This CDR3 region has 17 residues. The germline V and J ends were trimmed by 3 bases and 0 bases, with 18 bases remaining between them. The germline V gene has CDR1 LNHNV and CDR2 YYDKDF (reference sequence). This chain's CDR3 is CATSRIITAGPSYEQYF. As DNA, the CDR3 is TGTGCCACCAGCAGGATAATAACGGCGGGGCCCTCCTACGAGCAGTACTTC.

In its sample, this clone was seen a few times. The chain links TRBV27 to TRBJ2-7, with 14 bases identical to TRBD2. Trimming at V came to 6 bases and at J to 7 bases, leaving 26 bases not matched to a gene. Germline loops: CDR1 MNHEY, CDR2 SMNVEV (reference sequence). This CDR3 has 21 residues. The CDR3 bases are TGTGCCAGCAGCCCTCGGGACGGACTTCTCCGACTAGCGGGAGGGCCATGGGAGCAGTACTTC. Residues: CASSPRDGLLRLAGGPWEQYF.

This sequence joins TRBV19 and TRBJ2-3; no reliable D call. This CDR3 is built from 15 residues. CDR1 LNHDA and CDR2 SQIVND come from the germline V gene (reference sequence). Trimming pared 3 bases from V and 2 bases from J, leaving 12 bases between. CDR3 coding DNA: TGTGCCAGTAGTATGCGTGCGGCCACCACAGATACGCAGTATTTT. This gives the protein CASSMRAATTDTQYF.

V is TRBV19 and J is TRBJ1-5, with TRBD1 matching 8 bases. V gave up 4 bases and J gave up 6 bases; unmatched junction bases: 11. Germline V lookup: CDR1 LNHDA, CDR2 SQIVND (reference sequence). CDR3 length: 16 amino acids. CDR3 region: CASSNAGQGGIQPQHF. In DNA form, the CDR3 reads TGTGCCAGTAGTAACGCCGGACAGGGTGGCATTCAGCCCCAGCATTTT.

DNA of the CDR3: TGTGCCTGGAGTGGGGACACCCTAGGGACCGGGGAGCTGTTTTTT. Its protein is CAWSGDTLGTGELFF. V gene TRBV30 combines with J gene TRBJ2-2; maybe TRBD1 (6 bases). V was cut by 1 base and J by 5 bases, with 14 bases left in between. This CDR3 comprises 15 residues. The germline CDR1 and CDR2 sequences are GTSNPN and SVGIG (reference sequence).

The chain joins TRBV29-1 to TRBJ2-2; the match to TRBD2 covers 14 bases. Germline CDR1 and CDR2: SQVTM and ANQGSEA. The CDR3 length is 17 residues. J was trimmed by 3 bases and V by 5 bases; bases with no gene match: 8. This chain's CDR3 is CSVRPTGLAGDTGELFF. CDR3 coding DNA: TGCAGCGTTAGGCCTACGGGACTAGCGGGAGACACCGGGGAGCTGTTTTTT.

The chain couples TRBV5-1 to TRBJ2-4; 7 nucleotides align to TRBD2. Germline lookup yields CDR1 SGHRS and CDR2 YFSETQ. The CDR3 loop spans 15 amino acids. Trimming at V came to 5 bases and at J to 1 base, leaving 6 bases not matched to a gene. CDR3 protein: CASSRSGAAKNIQYF. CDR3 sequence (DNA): TGCGCCAGCAGTCGGAGCGGGGCGGCCAAAAACATTCAGTACTTC.

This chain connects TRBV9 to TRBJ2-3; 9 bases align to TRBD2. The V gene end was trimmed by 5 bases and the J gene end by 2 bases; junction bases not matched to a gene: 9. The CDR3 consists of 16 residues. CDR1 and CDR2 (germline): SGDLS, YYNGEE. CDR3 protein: CASSKFAGGTTDTQYF. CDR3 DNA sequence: TGTGCCAGCAGTAAGTTCGCGGGGGGGACCACAGATACGCAGTATTTT. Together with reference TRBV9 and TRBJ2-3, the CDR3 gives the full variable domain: DSGVTQTPKHLITATGQRVTLRCSPRSGDLSVYWYQQSLDQGLQFLIQYYNGEERAKGNILERFSAQQFPDLHSELNLSSLELGDSALYFCASSKFAGGTTDTQYFGPGTRLTVL.

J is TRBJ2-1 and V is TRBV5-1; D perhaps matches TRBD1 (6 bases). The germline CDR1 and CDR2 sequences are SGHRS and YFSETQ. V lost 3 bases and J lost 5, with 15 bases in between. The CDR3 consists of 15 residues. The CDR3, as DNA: TGCGCCAGCAGCTCAGAGCCGGGACAAAACAATGAGCAGTTCTTC. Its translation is CASSSEPGQNNEQFF.

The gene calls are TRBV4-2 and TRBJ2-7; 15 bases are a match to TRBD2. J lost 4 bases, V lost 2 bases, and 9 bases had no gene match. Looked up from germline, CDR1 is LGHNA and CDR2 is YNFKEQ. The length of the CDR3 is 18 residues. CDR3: CASSQTGTSGRPLYEQYF. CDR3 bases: TGTGCCAGCAGCCAAACCGGGACTAGCGGGAGGCCATTGTACGAGCAGTACTTC.

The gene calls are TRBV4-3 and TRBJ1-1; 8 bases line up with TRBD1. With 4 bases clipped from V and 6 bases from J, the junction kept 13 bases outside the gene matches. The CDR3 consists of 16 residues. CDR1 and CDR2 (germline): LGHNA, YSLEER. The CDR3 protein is CASSPYPGQGGAEAFF. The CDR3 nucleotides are TGCGCCAGCAGCCCCTACCCTGGACAGGGTGGCGCTGAAGCTTTCTTT.

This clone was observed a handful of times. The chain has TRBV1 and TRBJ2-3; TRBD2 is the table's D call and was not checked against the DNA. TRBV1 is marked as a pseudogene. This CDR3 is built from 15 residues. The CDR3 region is CTCEVGKRATDTQYF. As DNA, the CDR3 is TGCACCTGTGAGGTAGGGAAGCGGGCCACAGATACGCAGTATTTT.

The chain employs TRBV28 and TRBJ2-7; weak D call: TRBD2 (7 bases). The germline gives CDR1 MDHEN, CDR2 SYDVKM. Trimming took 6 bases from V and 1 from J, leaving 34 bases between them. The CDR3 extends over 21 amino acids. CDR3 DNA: TGTGCCAGCAGCCTCATCCCCGAGAGCCCATTGCCAGGGGAGGGGTCCTACGAGCAGTACTTC. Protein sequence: CASSLIPESPLPGEGSYEQYF.

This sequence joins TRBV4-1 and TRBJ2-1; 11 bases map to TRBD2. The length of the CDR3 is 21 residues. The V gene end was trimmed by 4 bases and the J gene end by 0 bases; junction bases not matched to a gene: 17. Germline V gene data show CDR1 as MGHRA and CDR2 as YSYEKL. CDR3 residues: CASSLTGTSGQPRSSYNEQFF. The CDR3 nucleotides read TGCGCCAGCAGCCTGACCGGGACTAGCGGACAGCCAAGGAGCTCCTACAATGAGCAGTTCTTC.

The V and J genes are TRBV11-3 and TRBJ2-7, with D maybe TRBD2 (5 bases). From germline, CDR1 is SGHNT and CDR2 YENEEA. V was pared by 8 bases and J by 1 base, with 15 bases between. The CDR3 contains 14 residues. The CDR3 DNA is TGTGCCAGCGGTTGGAGCGGCCCGTCCTACGAGCAGTACTTC. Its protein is CASGWSGPSYEQYF. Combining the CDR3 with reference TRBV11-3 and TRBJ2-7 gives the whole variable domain EAGVVQSPRYKIIEKKQPVAFWCNPISGHNTLYWYLQNLGQGPELLIRYENEEAVDDSQLPKDRFSAERLKGVDSTLKIQPAELGDSAVYLCASGWSGPSYEQYFGPGTRLTVT.